This is a list of T cell receptor beta chains from one sample in a study of cytomegalovirus exposure and HLA in healthy donors. Sequenced by immunoSEQ multiplex PCR; TCRdb stores in-frame clones only, minus some. The top ten clones hold roughly 4% of a sample with some 38,000 clones, almost 70% of them seen once. The sequenced sample consisted of PBMCs. Receptors originate from a man aged 40-49 years in good health and CMV-seronegative. The CDR3 runs from the conserved cysteine through the conserved F or W. A D gene is named only where the DNA matches it firmly. The size of a clone is reported for some rows only, either as once, few or many, or as a class for expanded clones.

d_call | j_call | clone_size | v_call | cdr3_aa | cdr3_nt
NA | TRBJ2-1 | NA | TRBV6-1 | CASSVRGGYEQFF | TGTGCCAGCAGTGTTCGAGGTGGCTATGAGCAGTTCTTC
NA | TRBJ1-5 | NA | TRBV15 | CATSSPTGGLPQHF | TGTGCCACCAGCTCCCCGACGGGGGGACTGCCCCAGCATTTT
NA | TRBJ1-1 | few | TRBV6-5 | CASTPSLGGRTEAFF | TGTGCCAGCACTCCCAGCCTCGGGGGGAGGACTGAAGCTTTCTTT
NA | TRBJ1-6 | NA | TRBV7-6 | CASSSSRGGNNSPLHF | TGTGCCAGCAGCTCCAGTAGGGGAGGAAATAATTCACCCCTCCACTTT
TRBD2 | TRBJ2-5 | NA | TRBV7-2 | CASSAGLAGQGTQYF | TGTGCCAGCAGCGCGGGACTAGCGGGCCAAGGGACCCAGTACTTC
NA | TRBJ2-3 | NA | TRBV30 | CAWSQGGGDTQYF | TGTGCCTGGAGTCAGGGAGGTGGTGATACGCAGTATTTT
TRBD1 | TRBJ1-6 | NA | TRBV27 | CASSSWTGGQSPLHF | TGTGCCAGCAGTTCGTGGACAGGGGGCCAATCACCCCTCCACTTT
TRBD1 | TRBJ1-2 | NA | TRBV7-2 | CASSLGRTGNGGYTF | TGTGCCAGCAGCTTAGGAAGGACAGGGAACGGAGGCTACACCTTC
NA | TRBJ2-7 | NA | TRBV29-1 | CSVSSDWSSYEQYF | TGCAGCGTTTCTTCAGACTGGTCCTCCTACGAGCAGTACTTC
TRBD1 | TRBJ1-2 | NA | TRBV2 | CASSSTQGALSYGYTF | TGTGCCAGCAGTTCAACTCAGGGGGCCCTCTCCTATGGCTACACCTTC
NA | TRBJ1-2 | NA | TRBV27 | CASRGTGRYGYTF | TGTGCCAGCAGAGGTACAGGACGCTATGGCTACACCTTC
NA | TRBJ1-5 | NA | TRBV4-1 | CASSQSSLNQPQHF | TGCGCCAGCAGCCAAAGTTCACTTAATCAGCCCCAGCATTTT
NA | TRBJ1-2 | NA | TRBV7-9 | CASSPRNGVGYGYTF | TGTGCCAGCAGCCCTCGAAACGGGGTGGGCTATGGCTACACCTTC
NA | TRBJ1-1 | few | TRBV7-2 | CASSSRGALGTEAFF | TGTGCCAGCAGCTCGCGGGGGGCGCTTGGTACTGAAGCTTTCTTT
NA | TRBJ2-2 | NA | TRBV14 | CASSQVIGTLGTGELFF | TGTGCCAGCAGCCAAGTTATAGGAACCCTAGGCACCGGGGAGCTGTTTTTT
TRBD1 | TRBJ2-7 | few | TRBV5-8 | CASSGWGTGVSSYEQYF | TGTGCCAGCAGCGGCTGGGGGACAGGGGTCTCCTCCTACGAGCAGTACTTC
TRBD1 | TRBJ1-1 | NA | TRBV7-8 | CASSPRGQASMNTEAFF | TGTGCCAGCAGCCCCCGAGGACAGGCTTCCATGAACACTGAAGCTTTCTTT
NA | TRBJ2-7 | many | TRBV4-3 | CASSQEPGAYEQYF | TGCGCCAGCAGCCAAGAGCCAGGCGCCTACGAGCAGTACTTC
TRBD1 | TRBJ1-5 | NA | TRBV11-2 | CASSLGDRENQPQHF | TGTGCCAGCAGCTTAGGGGACAGGGAAAATCAGCCCCAGCATTTT
NA | TRBJ1-3 | NA | TRBV30 | CAWKATGNTIYF | TGTGCCTGGAAGGCGACAGGAAACACCATATATTTT
TRBD1 | TRBJ1-2 | NA | TRBV9 | CASSVGPGGGYTF | TGTGCCAGCAGCGTAGGACCAGGGGGTGGCTACACCTTC
NA | TRBJ1-6 | NA | TRBV4-1 | CASSQDRSGPNSPLHF | TGCGCCAGCAGCCAAGATCGTTCAGGCCCTAATTCACCCCTCCACTTT
NA | TRBJ1-5 | NA | TRBV4-1 | CASSQDNNQPQHF | TGCGCCAGCAGCCAAGATAATAATCAGCCCCAGCATTTT
TRBD1 | TRBJ2-2 | NA | TRBV7-9 | CASSLPADRGKHTGELFF | TGTGCCAGCAGCTTACCCGCGGACAGGGGAAAACACACCGGGGAGCTGTTTTTT
NA | TRBJ2-1 | once | TRBV7-6 | CASSGGRGGRNEQFF | TGTGCCAGCTCAGGGGGACGGGGGGGCAGGAATGAGCAGTTCTTC
NA | TRBJ1-2 | NA | TRBV15 | CATSREEGDGYTF | TGTGCCACCAGCAGAGAAGAAGGGGATGGCTACACCTTC
TRBD1 | TRBJ1-4 | NA | TRBV29-1 | CSVEQGDEKLFF | TGCAGCGTTGAACAGGGGGATGAAAAACTGTTTTTT
TRBD2 | TRBJ2-2 | NA | TRBV4-2 | CASSRLRTSGGVTGELFF | TGTGCCAGCAGCCGCCTCCGGACTAGCGGGGGTGTCACCGGGGAGCTGTTTTTT